The rows below give T cell receptor beta chains drawn from one sample of a study of Ad26.COV2.S vaccination and SARS-CoV-2 variants. Profiled with immunoSEQ multiplex PCR; TCRdb holds only in-frame clones, not every one. The sample holds 440,000 or so clones, 89% seen once. Sample: peripheral blood, taken in a trial of Ad26.COV2.S vaccine versus placebo. These receptors were taken from a person between 18 and 60 years old who received the Ad26.COV2.S COVID-19 vaccine or a placebo. Both conserved end residues are part of each CDR3. D genes are given only for firm matches. Clone size, where shown, is once, few, many, or a class for clones that have expanded.

NA	TRBJ1-2	TRBV28	NA	TGTGCCAGCAGTCCCCACGTGGGGGGAGGCTACACCTTC	CASSPHVGGGYTF
TRBD1	TRBJ2-1	TRBV18	NA	TGTGCCAGCTCACCAGTCACAGGGGACTACAATGAGCAGTTCTTC	CASSPVTGDYNEQFF
TRBD1	TRBJ1-1	TRBV25-1	NA	TGTGCCAGCCAACAAACGACAGGGATGGGCACTGAAGCTTTCTTT	CASQQTTGMGTEAFF
NA	TRBJ1-2	TRBV29-1	NA	TGCAGCGTTGAAGATCTGAGGGTTGTTGGCTACACCTTC	CSVEDLRVVGYTF
NA	TRBJ1-2	TRBV6-5	NA	TGTGCCAGCAGTTACTCCATGTCCAATTTTGGCGGCTACACCTTC	CASSYSMSNFGGYTF
NA	TRBJ2-5	TRBV11-2	NA	TGTGCCAGCAGCATCCAAGAGACCCAGTACTTC	CASSIQETQYF
NA	TRBJ2-6	TRBV9	NA	TGTGCCAGCAGCGTAACTAGCTCTGGGGCCAACGTCCTGACTTTC	CASSVTSSGANVLTF
NA	TRBJ1-3	TRBV15	NA	TGTGCCACCAGCAGAATCGGGGGTGGGTTAACTGGAAACACCATATATTTT	CATSRIGGGLTGNTIYF
TRBD1	TRBJ1-1	TRBV5-4	few	TGTGCCAGCAGCCTGGGGGACAGGGGGCAAGCTTTCTTT	CASSLGDRGQAFF
TRBD1	TRBJ1-3	TRBV18	NA	TGTGCCAGCTCACCACCGGGACAGGTGTCTGGAAACACCATATATTTT	CASSPPGQVSGNTIYF
TRBD1	TRBJ2-1	TRBV5-1	NA	TGCGCCAGCAGCCTGGGACAGCCAAGGGGTAATGAGCAGTTCTTC	CASSLGQPRGNEQFF
TRBD2	TRBJ2-1	TRBV5-4	NA	TGTGCCAGCAGCTTCGGACTAGCGACCTACAATGAGCAGTTCTTC	CASSFGLATYNEQFF
NA	TRBJ2-1	TRBV7-9	NA	TGTGCCAGCAGCTTAGCGCGGGGCCCGGGGAATGAGCAGTTCTTC	CASSLARGPGNEQFF
TRBD2	TRBJ2-1	TRBV29-1	NA	TGTGCGGGAGTACCCTACAATGAGCAGTTCTTC	CAGVPYNEQFF
TRBD1	TRBJ2-5	TRBV7-9	NA	TGTGCCAGCAGCTCCTTGGTTTTAGGGGGCCGGGAGACCCAGTACTTC	CASSSLVLGGRETQYF
TRBD2	TRBJ2-5	TRBV28	NA	TGTGCCAGCAGTCCGCGCACTAGCGGGAGGCCGATGGAGACCCAGTACTTC	CASSPRTSGRPMETQYF
TRBD2	TRBJ2-1	TRBV3-1/TRBV3-2	NA	TGTGCCAGCAGCCGTTGGACTAGCGGGGGCCGTAATGAGCAGTTCTTC	CASSRWTSGGRNEQFF
NA	TRBJ2-3	TRBV6-4	NA	TGTGCCAGCAGTGACTTTGGAGGCCCCACAGATACGCAGTATTTT	CASSDFGGPTDTQYF
TRBD2	TRBJ2-7	TRBV19	NA	TGTGCCAGTAGTCGGTACGGGGGGGTGGACGAGCAGTACTTC	CASSRYGGVDEQYF
TRBD1	TRBJ1-2	TRBV15	NA	TGTGCCACCAGCACTAGGACAGGGGAGTATGGCTACACCTTC	CATSTRTGEYGYTF
NA	TRBJ1-4	TRBV7-9	NA	TGTGCCAGCAGCCCCGGTTTCGGAAATGAAAAACTGTTTTTT	CASSPGFGNEKLFF
NA	TRBJ1-1	TRBV5-1	NA	TGCGCCAGCAGCTTTTCAGGGTATGATAGCACTGAAGCTTTCTTT	CASSFSGYDSTEAFF
NA	TRBJ1-6	TRBV2	NA	TGTGCCAGCAGTGAAGCGGGGCTACCCCTCCACTTT	CASSEAGLPLHF
TRBD1	TRBJ1-6	TRBV7-9	NA	TGTGCCAGCAGCCCTAACGACAGGGACAGTTCACCCCTCCACTTT	CASSPNDRDSSPLHF
TRBD1	TRBJ1-5	TRBV28	few	TGTGCCAGCAGTTTATGGGGACAGGGAAGCAATCAGCCCCAGCATTTT	CASSLWGQGSNQPQHF
NA	TRBJ2-1	TRBV2	NA	TGTGCCAGCAATGAACCCCCCGCTGAGCAGTTCTTC	CASNEPPAEQFF
NA	TRBJ2-5	TRBV7-9	NA	TGTGCCAGCAGCTTCGACGGGTCGGGAGAGACCCAGTACTTC	CASSFDGSGETQYF
NA	TRBJ2-7	TRBV10-3	NA	TGTGCCATCAGTGACGCGCAGATCCCCTACGAGCAGTACTTC	CAISDAQIPYEQYF
TRBD2	TRBJ2-1	TRBV27	NA	TGTGCCAGCAGTTTATGGCGGGGGGGAGTCTACAATGAGCAGTTCTTC	CASSLWRGGVYNEQFF
NA	TRBJ2-7	TRBV7-2	NA	TGTGCCAGCAGCTCTGGGTGGGTCACTACCGCCTACGAGCAGTACTTC	CASSSGWVTTAYEQYF
TRBD2	TRBJ2-7	TRBV6-6	NA	TGTGCCAGCAGTTCGATCGAGCGGGATCCTCCCTACGAGCAGTACTTC	CASSSIERDPPYEQYF
NA	TRBJ2-1	TRBV19	NA	TGTGCCAGTAGTATTACAGGGAGCTCCTACAATGAGCAGTTCTTC	CASSITGSSYNEQFF
NA	TRBJ1-1	TRBV9	NA	TGTGCCAGCAGCCAGGTAGACAGTGAAGCTTTCTTT	CASSQVDSEAFF
NA	TRBJ1-5	TRBV18	NA	TGTGCCAGCTCACCATCGGTGGGGGGGGTTGGTCAGCCCCAGCATTTT	CASSPSVGGVGQPQHF
NA	TRBJ2-3	TRBV7-9	NA	TGTGCCAGCAGTGGGGACACCCGAAACCTCACAGATACGCAGTATTTT	CASSGDTRNLTDTQYF
NA	TRBJ2-1	TRBV5-8	NA	TGTGCCAGCAGCTTAATTGTGTGGGACGGTGAGCAGTTCTTC	CASSLIVWDGEQFF
NA	TRBJ1-1	TRBV7-9	NA	TGTGCCAGCAGCTTATTCGAGCGGGCCACTGAAGCTTTCTTT	CASSLFERATEAFF
TRBD2	TRBJ2-3	TRBV6-2/TRBV6-3	NA	TGTGCCAGCAGTTACTCCTTTAGCGGGGCCCGATCAGATACGCAGTATTTT	CASSYSFSGARSDTQYF
TRBD1	TRBJ2-7	TRBV28	NA	TGTGCCACTGGAGGACAGGGAGGAAGGTACGAGCAGTACTTC	CATGGQGGRYEQYF
TRBD2	TRBJ2-6	TRBV9	NA	TGTGCCAGCAGCGTAGTGGCTCCGGGACTAGCGTCTAGCTCTGGGGCCAACGTCCTGACTTTC	CASSVVAPGLASSSGANVLTF
NA	TRBJ2-7	TRBV2	once	TGTGCCAGCAGGGTTGTAGATTACGAGCAGTACTTC	CASRVVDYEQYF
TRBD2	TRBJ2-7	TRBV7-2	NA	TGTGCCAGCAGCTTAGAACTAGCGGGGGGCTACGAGCAGTACTTC	CASSLELAGGYEQYF
NA	TRBJ2-1	TRBV7-2	NA	TGTGCCAGCAGCGGGGGGCCGATCTACAATGAGCAGTTCTTC	CASSGGPIYNEQFF
NA	TRBJ2-7	TRBV27	NA	TGTGCCAGCAGTTCCCAACACCCCCGACTTCGCGAGCAGTACTTC	CASSSQHPRLREQYF
NA	TRBJ1-5	TRBV7-8	NA	TGTGCCAGCAGCGCGACAGGCCCCAATCAGCCCCAGCATTTT	CASSATGPNQPQHF
NA	TRBJ1-5	TRBV2	NA	TGTGCCAGCAGAAGGACAGCGGCTAATCAGCCCCAGCATTTT	CASRRTAANQPQHF
TRBD2	TRBJ2-1	TRBV7-3	NA	TGTGCCAGCAGCTTTCCTTTCGTTAGCGGGGCCTACAATGAGCAGTTCTTC	CASSFPFVSGAYNEQFF
TRBD1	TRBJ2-1	TRBV27	NA	TGTGCCAGCAGTGAACCGGGACAGGGCCACAATGAGCAGTTCTTC	CASSEPGQGHNEQFF
NA	TRBJ1-4	TRBV28	once	TGTGCCAGCAGTTCTGCCCAAGATCAAAAACTGTTTTTT	CASSSAQDQKLFF
TRBD2	TRBJ2-3	TRBV6-6	NA	TGTGCCAGCAGCCGGACTAGCGGTTCAGATACGCAGTATTTT	CASSRTSGSDTQYF
TRBD2	TRBJ2-5	TRBV5-1	NA	TGCGCCAGCAGCTTTGGACCTAGCGGGGGGCAAGAGACCCAGTACTTC	CASSFGPSGGQETQYF
TRBD1	TRBJ1-1	TRBV10-1	NA	TGCGCCAGCAGTAAACAGGGGACTGAAGCTTTCTTT	CASSKQGTEAFF
NA	TRBJ1-3	TRBV15	NA	TGTGCCACCAGCAGAGATCCGACCAGACTCTCTGGAAACACCATATATTTT	CATSRDPTRLSGNTIYF